One and the same sample provided the 16 T cell receptor beta chains below, sequenced in a study of blood T cell repertoires in COVID-19. Clones were sequenced by immunoSEQ multiplex PCR, and TCRdb holds only the in-frame ones, with some missing. The profile shows some 140,000 clones, 77% of them singletons. Source material: peripheral blood. The receptors come from a man at least 80 years old with acute or convalescent COVID-19.

The genes are TRBV11-3 and TRBJ1-6, with a tentative D call TRBD1 (5 bases). CDR1 is SGHNT and CDR2 is YENEEA in the germline V gene. V was clipped by 7 bases and J by 6 bases, with 19 bases between them. The CDR3 is made up of 16 amino acids. DNA of the CDR3: TGTGCCAGCACCCCGCCGACCAGGGTTGGTAATTCACCCCTCCACTTT. Protein sequence: CASTPPTRVGNSPLHF.

The chain is built from TRBV3-1 (or the pseudogene TRBV3-2) and TRBJ2-1; 9 bases agree with TRBD2. Germline CDR1 and CDR2: LGHDT and YNNKEL (reference sequence). V trimming: 3 bases; J trimming: 7 bases; junction bases outside the gene matches: 7. The CDR3 covers 15 residues. Written as DNA, the CDR3 is TGTGCCAGCAGCCAGGAGGCGGGGGGGCCGAATGAGCAGTTCTTC. It is translated as CASSQEAGGPNEQFF.

Many counts were recorded for this clone. V usage is TRBV7-8 and J usage is TRBJ2-7; 7 bases agree with TRBD2. The CDR3 loop spans 14 amino acids. CDR1 is SGHVS, CDR2 FQNEAQ, per germline. J gave up 0 bases and V 6 bases, and 5 bases lay outside the gene matches. The DNA of the CDR3 is TGTGCCAGCAGGCGCGGGGGAAGCTCCTACGAGCAGTACTTC. Protein sequence: CASRRGGSSYEQYF. Variable domain in full (rest from reference TRBV7-8 and TRBJ2-7): GAGVSQSPRYKVAKRGQDVALRCDPISGHVSLFWYQQALGQGPEFLTYFQNEAQLDKSGLPSDRFFAERPEGSVSTLKIQRTQQEDSAVYLCASRRGGSSYEQYFGPGTRLTVT.

The CDR3 coding sequence is TGCAGCGTTGTTCGACAGGGCCCGGGCGAGCAGTTCTTC. Translated, it gives CSVVRQGPGEQFF. This chain uses TRBV29-1 with TRBJ2-1, with TRBD1 matching 7 bases. The junction had 10 bases not matched to a gene; V was cut back by 4 bases and J by 10 bases. The CDR3 contains 13 residues. Germline CDR1 and CDR2: SQVTM and ANQGSEA.

The chain links TRBV19 to TRBJ2-4; unclear D gene. V was pared by 8 bases and J by 2 bases, with 10 bases between. CDR1 and CDR2 from the germline V gene are LNHDA and SQIVND (reference sequence). This CDR3 region has 13 residues. The CDR3 loop reads CASLELSKNIQYF. DNA of the CDR3: TGTGCCAGTTTGGAGTTGTCCAAAAACATTCAGTACTTC.

The CDR3 sequence is CASSLRLAGVYEQYF. The CDR3 bases are TGTGCCAGCAGCTTAAGACTAGCGGGGGTCTACGAGCAGTACTTC. This chain uses TRBV9 with TRBJ2-7; 12 nucleotides agree with TRBD2. Germline assignment: CDR1 SGDLS and CDR2 YYNGEE. The CDR3 has 15 amino acids. V was clipped by 4 bases and J by 3 bases; unmatched bases: 5.

This clone appeared a few times. The V and J genes are TRBV19 and TRBJ1-5; 9 nucleotides line up with TRBD1. The CDR3 contains 16 residues. Trimming removed 1 base from V and 6 bases from J; junction bases left unmatched: 7. Germline CDR1 is LNHDA and CDR2 is SQIVND (reference sequence). The CDR3 DNA reads TGTGCCAGTAGTATAGGGGGGGGACAGGGATCTCAGCCCCAGCATTTT. It is translated as CASSIGGGQGSQPQHF.

The rearrangement joins TRBV27 to TRBJ2-5, with 8 bases aligning to TRBD1. This CDR3 region has 16 residues. The V segment lost 4 bases and the J segment 4 bases; nucleotides outside the gene matches: 11. The germline CDR1 and CDR2 sequences are MNHEY and SMNVEV (reference sequence). The CDR3 DNA is TGTGCCAGCAGTTATAGTCCAATCAGGGGGCGAGAGACCCAGTACTTC. This sequence encodes CASSYSPIRGRETQYF.

The gene calls are TRBV19 and TRBJ2-2; D call uncertain. The germline V gene encodes CDR1 LNHDA and CDR2 SQIVND (reference sequence). This CDR3 comprises 14 residues. The V and J ends lost 3 bases and 3 bases respectively, with 8 bases between them. CDR3 sequence reads: CASSIVVDTGELFF. CDR3 nucleotide sequence: TGTGCCAGTAGTATCGTGGTAGACACCGGGGAGCTGTTTTTT. Using reference TRBV19 and TRBJ2-2 for the parts outside the CDR3, the full variable domain is DGGITQSPKYLFRKEGQNVTLSCEQNLNHDAMYWYRQDPGQGLRLIYYSQIVNDFQKGDIAEGYSVSREKKESFPLTVTSAQKNPTAFYLCASSIVVDTGELFFGEGSRLTVL.

This clone was found a few times. The chain recombines TRBV19 with TRBJ1-6; perhaps TRBD1 as D (5 bases). The CDR3 runs 15 residues. CDR1 and CDR2 from the germline V gene are LNHDA and SQIVND (reference sequence). The V end lost 5 bases, the J end lost 6 bases, and 14 bases lay between the germline ends. The CDR3 loop is CASSVSGVGNSPLHF. CDR3 sequence (DNA): TGTGCCAGTAGTGTTTCGGGGGTCGGTAATTCACCCCTCCACTTT.

The chain couples TRBV2 to TRBJ2-2; 7 nucleotides line up with TRBD2. CDR1 and CDR2 (germline): SNHLY, FYNNEI. This CDR3 comprises 14 residues. The ends lost 4 bases at V and 4 bases at J; junction bases unmatched: 3. The DNA for the CDR3 is TGTGCCAGCAGTGGCGAGCGGGGCACCGGGGAGCTGTTTTTT. Encoded protein: CASSGERGTGELFF.

The chain uses TRBV18 and TRBJ2-5; 7 positions agree with TRBD1. The CDR3 has 14 residues. Losses at the gene ends were 3 bases for V and 2 bases for J; bases not matched to a gene: 3. CDR1 and CDR2 (germline): KGHSH, LQKENI. In DNA form, the CDR3 reads TGTGCCAGCTCACCCGGGACAGAGCAAGAGACCCAGTACTTC. Its protein is CASSPGTEQETQYF.

The chain joins TRBV3-1 (or the pseudogene TRBV3-2) to TRBJ1-3, with 7 positions matching TRBD1. This CDR3 region has 15 residues. Germline-derived CDR1 and CDR2 are LGHDT and YNNKEL (reference sequence). The trim removed 6 bases at V and 4 bases at J, leaving 9 bases unmatched. The chain's CDR3 is CASRQQGILGNTIYF. The CDR3 region has the DNA TGTGCCAGCAGACAACAGGGGATTTTGGGAAACACCATATATTTT.

This clone has ten or more counts. The chain links TRBV5-5 to TRBJ1-6; 10 bases are shared with TRBD1. The CDR3 loop spans 16 amino acids. Germline values: CDR1 SGHKS, CDR2 YYEKEE (reference sequence). The junction had 4 bases not matched to a gene; V was cut back by 0 bases and J by 7 bases. The CDR3 reads CASSLAGQGRNSPLHF. The CDR3 DNA reads TGTGCCAGCAGCTTGGCGGGACAGGGGCGGAATTCACCCCTCCACTTT.

J is TRBJ1-4 and V is TRBV11-2; D might be TRBD1 (6 bases). This CDR3 has 13 amino acids. With 5 bases removed from V and 8 bases from J, the gap between germline ends came to 12 bases. Germline V CDR1 and CDR2: SGHAT, FQNNGV. CDR3 region: CASSVQGKEKLFF. CDR3 nucleotide sequence: TGTGCCAGCAGCGTACAGGGAAAGGAAAAACTGTTTTTT.

J is TRBJ2-2 and V is TRBV11-2; 10 nucleotides agree with TRBD1. Unmatched junction bases numbered 3, after V lost 6 bases and J lost 5 bases. CDR3 length: 14 residues. CDR1 is SGHAT, CDR2 FQNNGV, per germline. The CDR3 loop reads CASRMGQGTGELFF. In DNA form, the CDR3 reads TGTGCCAGCAGGATGGGACAGGGGACCGGGGAGCTGTTTTTT.